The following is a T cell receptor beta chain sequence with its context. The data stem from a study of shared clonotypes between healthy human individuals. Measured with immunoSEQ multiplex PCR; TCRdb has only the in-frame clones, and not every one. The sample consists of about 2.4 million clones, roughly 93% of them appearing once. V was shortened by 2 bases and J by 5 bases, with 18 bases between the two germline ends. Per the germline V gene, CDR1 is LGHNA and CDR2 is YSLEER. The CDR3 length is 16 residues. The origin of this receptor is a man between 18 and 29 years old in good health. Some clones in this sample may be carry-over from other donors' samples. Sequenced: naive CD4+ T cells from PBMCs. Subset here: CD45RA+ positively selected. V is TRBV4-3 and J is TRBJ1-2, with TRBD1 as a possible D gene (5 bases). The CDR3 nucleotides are TGCGCCAGCAGCCAACCCTCCAGCGGTAAGGGGTATGGCTACACCTTC. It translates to CASSQPSSGKGYGYTF.